What follows describes a single T cell receptor (beta chain). No antigen is known for it. This specimen comes from a study of T cell responses to AZD1222 COVID-19 vaccine. Study-wide results and caveats: When two AZD1222 doses had been given, Spike-specific TCR breadth and depth rose. There were vaccine-associated CD4 TCRs across spike, dominant at 160-218 and 743-854.

V dropped 4 bases and J dropped 5 bases, with 10 bases sitting between them. The CDR3 length is 13 residues. CDR1 and CDR2 (germline): SGHRS, YFSETQ. Sequenced by immunoSEQ multiplex PCR; TCRdb stores in-frame clones only, minus some. The repertoire includes about 190,000 clones, roughly 88% of them detected once, and 0.99% sits in the top ten. This chain connects TRBV5-1 to TRBJ2-1; no clear D. This TCR derives from an adult in good health. The sequencing used peripheral blood, collected on day 0 of AZD1222 vaccination. CDR3 amino acids: CASSDPGDNEQFF. The CDR3 coding sequence is TGCGCCAGCAGCGATCCAGGCGACAATGAGCAGTTCTTC.